The entry that follows covers one T cell receptor (beta chain) sequence. This record comes from a study of blood T cell repertoires in COVID-19. In the study overall: There were acute and convalescent COVID-19 samples, and they came from the United States, Italy and Spain. The cDNA or gDNA used as material had been derived from T cells, B-cell-depleted T cells, or PBMCs.

In the original analysis: Counts of nucleated cells, estimated from reference gene primer amplification, were obtained. The repertoire was sequenced with immunoSEQ multiplex PCR; TCRdb's copy has only in-frame clones and lacks some. The DNA gave D and trimming, while V, J and clone size come from that table. The sample contains around 110,000 clones, approximately 89% of which appear only once. Germline CDR1 reads SGHNT; CDR2 reads YENEEA. This CDR3 is built from 15 residues. After removal of 4 bases from V and 11 bases from J, the junction contained 13 bases not matched to a gene. This receptor was taken from a man aged 35-49 years with acute or convalescent COVID-19. The rearrangement joins TRBV11-3 to TRBJ2-1, with 8 bases identical to TRBD2. The sequencing sample was made of peripheral blood. CDR3 in DNA: TGTGCCAGCAGCTCAGTAGCGGGACCTGCTGGAAAGCAGTTCTTC. This gives the protein CASSSVAGPAGKQFF.